This T cell receptor beta chain was recovered during a study of blood T cell repertoires in COVID-19. Study as a whole: Specimens from acute and convalescent COVID-19 originated in the United States, Italy and Spain.

Authors' analysis steps: Estimated nucleated cell counts came from reference gene primer amplification. Profiled with immunoSEQ multiplex PCR; TCRdb holds only in-frame clones, not every one. The V and J calls and clone size come from that table; D and trimming were worked out from the DNA. The profile shows under 150,000 clones, 77% of them singletons. The CDR3 consists of 15 residues. The V and J ends lost 4 bases and 1 base, in that order; junction bases with no gene match: 7. Germline values: CDR1 MNHEY, CDR2 SMNVEV (reference sequence). The source is a woman in her forties or fifties with active or convalescent COVID-19. The sample was peripheral blood. The V gene is TRBV27, the J gene TRBJ2-7; 7 nucleotides align to TRBD2. The chain's CDR3 is CASSSTSVGSYEQYF. CDR3 coding DNA: TGTGCCAGCAGTTCCACTAGCGTGGGATCCTACGAGCAGTACTTC.